This entry concerns a single T cell receptor (beta chain). What antigen it recognizes has not been identified. Base qualities are not at hand, and no much larger clone is one base apart. The CDR3 regions of human TCRbeta chains were subjected to immunosequencing. In the original analysis: Repertoire TCRs were matched against a reference library of SARS-CoV-2-specific TCRs generated with the MIRA antigen-specificity platform. Breadth meant the fraction of unique TCRs that were SARS-CoV-2-associated, whereas depth meant the fraction of total T cells that were SARS-CoV-2-associated. Using the MIRA data, each spike-specific TCR was assigned both to the spike region to which the TCR was reactive and to a CD4 or CD8 class. Log10-transformed breadth and depth values were compared by one-way ANOVA with Sidak's multiple comparisons tests. Entries here come from immuneACCESS through TCRdb and include only in-frame sequences with V and J called. Some clones fail to appear in such tables; in the studies checked, an unresolved V gene covers under half of the shortfall, and the cause of the remainder is unknown. V and J calls and clone size are given by that table; D and trimming were obtained from the DNA. A total of approximately 190,000 clones appear in this sample, roughly 93% of them only once. The ten largest clones take up roughly 0.98% of the sample.

The V and J ends are trimmed by 7 bases and 8 bases, leaving 23 bases between them. From a lookup of the germline V gene (reference sequence), CDR1 and CDR2 are LNHDA and SQIVND. The CDR3 runs 16 amino acids, cysteine and phenylalanine included. CDR3 DNA is the only sequence kept; it has 48 bases, read in frame from the first base. This sample was taken from a study of T cell responses to AZD1222 COVID-19 vaccine (dated by TCRdb to the early 2020s). Background for the entire study: AZD1222 recipients given second doses at about 4 weeks or at about 12 weeks were pooled, since spike-specific TCR depth and breadth were not found to differ between the two schedules. TCR sequencing was performed for 230 to 250 trial participants, of whom roughly 200 were given two doses of AZD1222 and some 26 were given two doses of MenACWY control vaccine. Enrollment into the trials was organized by age into subgroups of 18-55, 56-69 and 70-plus years, and those subgroups contained roughly 150, 30 and 60 TCR-sequenced participants, respectively.

According to the study, the label for this sample's time point signals: baseline before first vaccination. Vaccinee samples came from UK trials COV001 and COV002, including a single-blind randomized controlled phase 2/3 trial of AZD1222 (ChAdOx1 nCoV-19) in healthy adults. For TCRbeta chain sequencing, PBMC samples from trial participants were taken at day 0 and at day 28 after the second dose. What the study reported, not specific to this receptor: Conclusions about previously exposed vaccinees were limited because only six AZD1222 recipients were SARS-CoV-2 seropositive at baseline. In the small 56-69-year group, the increase in depth fell short of significance, most likely because of low power. No day 14 peak-response samples were available, so repertoires were characterized only after the peak T cell response. After two AZD1222 doses, both the breadth and the depth of spike-specific TCRs were significantly higher than at day 0 and than in MenACWY recipients. Participants were mostly white British, with more females than males. The authors suggested clonal diversity may have been underestimated. Reportedly, almost half of the unique spike-specific TCRs recognized epitopes lying outside the regions that are mutated in the B.1.351 and B.1.1.7 variants. The vaccine-associated CD4 TCRs covered the entire spike protein, and the dominant responses fell in regions 160-218 and 743-854.

The clonotype originates from an adult in good health. The chain employs TRBV19 and TRBJ1-4; a weak D assignment points to TRBD1 (6 bases agree). The source material was peripheral blood, sampled on day 0 of AZD1222 vaccination. This receptor carries the CDR3 CASTPKVMTGGEKLFF. The nucleotides read TGTGCCAGTACCCCCAAAGTAATGACAGGTGGAGAAAAACTGTTTTTT.